The T cell receptor beta chain described here comes from a study of T cell responses to AZD1222 COVID-19 vaccine. For the study at large: Timing groups of about 4 and about 12 weeks for second doses were pooled.

This clone was observed once. The repertoire was sequenced with immunoSEQ multiplex PCR; TCRdb's copy has only in-frame clones and lacks some. The sample includes about 120,000 clones, just over 90% of them seen just once. This sequence originates from an adult in good health. The source was peripheral blood, collected on day 0 of AZD1222 vaccination.

The DNA for the CDR3 is TGTGCCATCAGTGCCGGGCGGGGCACCGGGGAGCTGTTTTTT. It is translated as CAISAGRGTGELFF. The chain is built from TRBV10-3 and TRBJ2-2; the D gene is possibly TRBD2 (6 bases). Germline-derived CDR1 and CDR2 are ENHRY and SYGVKD. CDR3 length: 14 amino acids. Between the trimmed V and J ends, which lost 4 bases and 4 bases, there was a span of 10 bases.